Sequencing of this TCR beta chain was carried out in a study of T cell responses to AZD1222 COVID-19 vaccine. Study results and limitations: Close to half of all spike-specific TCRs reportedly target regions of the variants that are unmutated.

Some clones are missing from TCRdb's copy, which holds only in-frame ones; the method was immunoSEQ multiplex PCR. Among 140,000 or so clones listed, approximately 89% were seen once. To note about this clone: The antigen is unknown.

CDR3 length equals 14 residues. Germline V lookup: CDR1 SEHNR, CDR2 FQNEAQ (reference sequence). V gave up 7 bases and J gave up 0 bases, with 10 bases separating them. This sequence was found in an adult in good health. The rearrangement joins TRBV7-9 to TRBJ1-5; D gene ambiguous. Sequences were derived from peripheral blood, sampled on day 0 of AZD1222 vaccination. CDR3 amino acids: CASTPGDSNQPQHF. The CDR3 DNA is TGTGCCAGCACACCTGGAGATAGCAATCAGCCCCAGCATTTT.